Sequencing of this TCR beta chain was carried out in a study of Tregs in tolerant kidney transplant recipients. Study outcomes and limitations: No direct test of biological reproducibility was done here. The most relevant donor-specific Treg TCRbeta repertoire apparently came from expansion with activated donor B cells. Few patients were studied, so findings need validation in larger groups.

Of note for this clone: Antigen specificity is unknown.

The germline CDR1 and CDR2 sequences are KGHSH and LQKENI. Trimming stripped 4 bases from V and 3 bases from J, with 7 bases between. The CDR3 has 14 residues. Profiled with immunoSEQ multiplex PCR; TCRdb holds only in-frame clones, not every one. The data hold roughly 250,000 clones, with 80% to 85% observed a single time. Unstimulated Tregs (CD4+CD25+CD127-) and CD4+CD25- non-Tregs were sorted from PBMCs. This TCR came from a human donor in good health. Specimen: CD4+ T cells from blood. The chain couples TRBV18 to TRBJ2-6; D unclear. CDR3 amino acids: CASSQGNGANVLTF. CDR3 DNA: TGTGCCAGCTCACAAGGGAATGGGGCCAACGTCCTGACTTTC.